This T cell receptor beta chain is from a study of T cells after yellow fever vaccination. About the research overall: Those fractions that held only low numbers of cells were prepared using the SMART-Seq v4 Ultra Low Input RNA kit. Study-level points and caveats: Peaking on day 5 versus 15, the secondary response was faster but weaker.

In this sample, this clonotype turned up a few times. The antigen remains undetermined. The V gene's germline CDR1 is SGHTA and CDR2 FQGNSA. V was trimmed by 5 bases and J by 6 bases, leaving 10 bases between them. The CDR3 is 12 amino acids. For TCR, cDNA came from 5'RACE template switching, which added a universal primer site and UMIs. Via MiXCR, TCRdb re-called the 5' RACE reads, giving one row per CDR3 protein. The sample includes a few hundred thousand distinct CDR3 sequences, roughly 17% of them seen just once. This specimen consisted of PBMCs, obtained 5 to 6 days after the first yellow fever vaccination. The clonotype comes from a man between 18 and 29 years old who received the YFV17D yellow fever vaccine. The chain couples TRBV7-2 to TRBJ1-1, with D perhaps matching TRBD1 (5 bases). The CDR3 protein is CASSITGSEAFF. In DNA, the CDR3 is TGTGCCAGCAGCATTACAGGATCTGAAGCTTTCTTT.